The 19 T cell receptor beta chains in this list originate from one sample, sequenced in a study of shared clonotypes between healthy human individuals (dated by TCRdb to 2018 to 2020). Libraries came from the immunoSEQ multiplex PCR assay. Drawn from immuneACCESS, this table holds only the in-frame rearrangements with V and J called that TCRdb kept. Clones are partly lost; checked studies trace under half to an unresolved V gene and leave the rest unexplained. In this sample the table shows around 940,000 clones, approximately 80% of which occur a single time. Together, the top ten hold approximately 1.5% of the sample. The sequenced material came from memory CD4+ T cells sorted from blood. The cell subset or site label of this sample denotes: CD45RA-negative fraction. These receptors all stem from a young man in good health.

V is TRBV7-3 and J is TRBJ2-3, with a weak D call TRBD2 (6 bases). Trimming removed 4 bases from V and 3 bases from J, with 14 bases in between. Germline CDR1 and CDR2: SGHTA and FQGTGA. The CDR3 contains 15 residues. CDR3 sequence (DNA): TGTGCCAGCAGCTCTACGGCTAGCGCAACAGATACGCAGTATTTT. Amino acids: CASSSTASATDTQYF.

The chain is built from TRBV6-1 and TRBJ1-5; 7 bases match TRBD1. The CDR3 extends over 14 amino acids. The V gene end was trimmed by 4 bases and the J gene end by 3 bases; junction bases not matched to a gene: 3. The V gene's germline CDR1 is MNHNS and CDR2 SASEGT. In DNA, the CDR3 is TGTGCCAGCAGTGCGGGACAGATCAATCAGCCCCAGCATTTT. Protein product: CASSAGQINQPQHF.

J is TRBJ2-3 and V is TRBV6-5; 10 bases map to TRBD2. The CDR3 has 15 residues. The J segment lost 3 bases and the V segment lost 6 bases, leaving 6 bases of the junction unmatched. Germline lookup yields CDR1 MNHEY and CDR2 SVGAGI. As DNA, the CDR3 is TGTGCCAGCAGAGGACTAGCGGTGGGGACAGATACGCAGTATTTT. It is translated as CASRGLAVGTDTQYF.

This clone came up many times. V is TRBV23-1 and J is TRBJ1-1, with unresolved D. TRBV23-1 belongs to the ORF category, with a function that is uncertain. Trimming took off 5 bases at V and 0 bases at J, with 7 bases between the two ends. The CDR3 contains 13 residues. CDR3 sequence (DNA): TGCGCCAGCAGTTTGGGAGTGAACACTGAAGCTTTCTTT. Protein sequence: CASSLGVNTEAFF.

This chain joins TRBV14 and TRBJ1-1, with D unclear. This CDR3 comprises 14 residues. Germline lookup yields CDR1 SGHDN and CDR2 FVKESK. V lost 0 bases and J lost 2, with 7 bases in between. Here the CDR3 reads CASSQEGRNTEAFF. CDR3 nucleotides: TGTGCCAGCAGCCAAGAGGGCAGAAACACTGAAGCTTTCTTT.

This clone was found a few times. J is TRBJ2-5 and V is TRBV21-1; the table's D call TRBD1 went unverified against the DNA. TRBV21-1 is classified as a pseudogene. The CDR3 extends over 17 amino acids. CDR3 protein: CASSNTPTGPPQETQYF. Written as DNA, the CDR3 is TGTGCCAGCAGCAACACCCCGACAGGGCCCCCGCAAGAGACCCAGTACTTC.

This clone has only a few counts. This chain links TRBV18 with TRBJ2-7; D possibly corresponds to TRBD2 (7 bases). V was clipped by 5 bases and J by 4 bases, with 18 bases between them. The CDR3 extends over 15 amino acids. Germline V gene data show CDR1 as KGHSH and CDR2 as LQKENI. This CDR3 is CASSANREGVYEQYF. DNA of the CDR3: TGTGCCAGCTCAGCCAACAGGGAGGGTGTGTACGAGCAGTACTTC.

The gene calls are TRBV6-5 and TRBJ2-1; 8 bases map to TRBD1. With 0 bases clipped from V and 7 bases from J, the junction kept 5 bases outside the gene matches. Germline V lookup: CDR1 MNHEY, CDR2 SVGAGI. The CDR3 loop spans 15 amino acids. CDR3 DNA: TGTGCCAGCAGTTACTCGACAGGGGTAAGGAATGAGCAGTTCTTC. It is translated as CASSYSTGVRNEQFF.

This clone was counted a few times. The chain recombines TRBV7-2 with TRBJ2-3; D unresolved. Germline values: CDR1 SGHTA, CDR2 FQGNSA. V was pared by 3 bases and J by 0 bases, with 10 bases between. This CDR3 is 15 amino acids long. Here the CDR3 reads CASSLSELSTDTQYF. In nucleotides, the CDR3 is TGTGCCAGCAGCTTGTCCGAGCTGAGCACAGATACGCAGTATTTT. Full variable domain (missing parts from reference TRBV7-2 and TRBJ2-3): GAGVSQSPSNKVTEKGKDVELRCDPISGHTALYWYRQSLGQGLEFLIYFQGNSAPDKSGLPSDRFSAERTGGSVSTLTIQRTQQEDSAVYLCASSLSELSTDTQYFGPGTRLTVL.

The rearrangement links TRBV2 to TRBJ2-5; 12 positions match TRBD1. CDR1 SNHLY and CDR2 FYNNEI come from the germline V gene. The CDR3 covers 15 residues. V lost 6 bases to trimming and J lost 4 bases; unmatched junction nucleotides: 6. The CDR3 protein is CASRREGQGAETQYF. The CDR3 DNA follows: TGTGCCAGCAGAAGAGAGGGACAGGGGGCAGAGACCCAGTACTTC.

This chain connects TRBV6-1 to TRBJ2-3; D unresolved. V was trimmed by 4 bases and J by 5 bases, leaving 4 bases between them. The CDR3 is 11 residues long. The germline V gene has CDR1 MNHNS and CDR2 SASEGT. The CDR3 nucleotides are TGTGCCAGCAGTGTGGTAGATACGCAGTATTTT. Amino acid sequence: CASSVVDTQYF.

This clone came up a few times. CDR3 in DNA: TGCAGCGTTGCCGAGCCGAATGAAAAACTGTTTTTT. It encodes CSVAEPNEKLFF. The rearrangement joins TRBV29-1 to TRBJ1-4; no reliable D call. Germline CDR1 is SQVTM and CDR2 is ANQGSEA. V was clipped by 4 bases and J by 5 bases, with 8 bases between them. The CDR3 runs to 12 residues.

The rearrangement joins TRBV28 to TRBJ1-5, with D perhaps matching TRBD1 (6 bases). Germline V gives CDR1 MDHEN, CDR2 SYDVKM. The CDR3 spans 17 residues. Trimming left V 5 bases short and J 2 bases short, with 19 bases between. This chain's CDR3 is CASSQEGGGIGNQPQHF. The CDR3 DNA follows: TGTGCCAGCAGTCAGGAGGGAGGGGGTATTGGCAATCAGCCCCAGCATTTT. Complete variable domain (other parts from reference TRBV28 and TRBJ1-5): DVKVTQSSRYLVKRTGEKVFLECVQDMDHENMFWYRQDPGLGLRLIYFSYDVKMKEKGDIPEGYSVSREKKERFSLILESASTNQTSMYLCASSQEGGGIGNQPQHFGDGTRLSIL.

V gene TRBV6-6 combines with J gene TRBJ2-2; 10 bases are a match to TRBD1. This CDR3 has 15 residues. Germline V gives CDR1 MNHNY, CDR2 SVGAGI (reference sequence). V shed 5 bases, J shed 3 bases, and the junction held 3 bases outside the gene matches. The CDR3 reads CASSGTGVDTGELFF. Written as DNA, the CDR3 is TGTGCCAGCAGTGGGACAGGGGTGGACACCGGGGAGCTGTTTTTT.

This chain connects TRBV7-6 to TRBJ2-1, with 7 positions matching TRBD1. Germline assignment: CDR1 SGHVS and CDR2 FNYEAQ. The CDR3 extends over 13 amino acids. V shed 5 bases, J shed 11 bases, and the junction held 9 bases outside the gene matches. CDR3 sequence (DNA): TGTGCCAGCAGCCGAGGGCCGGGACAGAAGCAGTTCTTC. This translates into CASSRGPGQKQFF.

The CDR3 loop reads CAFSLGPGNTIYF. The CDR3 nucleotides read TGTGCCTTCTCCCTGGGCCCTGGAAACACCATATATTTT. The chain is built from TRBV30 and TRBJ1-3, with no clear D. Trimming stripped 7 bases from V and 2 bases from J, with 12 bases between. Germline V gene sequence: CDR1 GTSNPN, CDR2 SVGIG (reference sequence). CDR3 length equals 13 residues.

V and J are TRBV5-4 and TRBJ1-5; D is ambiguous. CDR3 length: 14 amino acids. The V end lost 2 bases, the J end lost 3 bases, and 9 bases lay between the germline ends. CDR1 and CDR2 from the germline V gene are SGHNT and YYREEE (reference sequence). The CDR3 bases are TGTGCCAGCAGCTTCCAACCGATCAATCAGCCCCAGCATTTT. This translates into CASSFQPINQPQHF.

The CDR3 nucleotides read TGTGCCCATCCAGGGAAGAACACCGGGGAGCTGTTTTTT. As protein: CAHPGKNTGELFF. The chain combines TRBV6-1 with TRBJ2-2; D might be TRBD1 (5 bases). The CDR3 sequence is 13 residues long. Per the germline V gene, CDR1 is MNHNS and CDR2 is SASEGT. Between the trimmed V and J ends, which lost 11 bases and 1 base, there was a span of 11 bases.

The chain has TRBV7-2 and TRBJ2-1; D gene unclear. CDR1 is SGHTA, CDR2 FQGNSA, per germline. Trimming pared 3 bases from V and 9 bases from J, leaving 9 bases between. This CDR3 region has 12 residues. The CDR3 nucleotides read TGTGCCAGCAGCTTCCCCCCTGGTGAGCAGTTCTTC. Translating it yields CASSFPPGEQFF.